The source of this T cell receptor (beta chain) is a study of blood T cell repertoires in COVID-19. Trimming shortened V by 6 bases and J by 0 bases, and 8 bases separated the two germline ends. The CDR3 extends over 13 amino acids. Here immunoSEQ multiplex PCR was the method, and the copy in TCRdb shows in-frame clones only, minus some. This sample yields 200,000 to 250,000 clones, of which approximately 82% are seen a single time; over 12% belongs to the top ten. Sequences were obtained from PBMCs or T cells enriched from blood (not recorded which). The sequence was obtained from a man aged 35 to 55 who had recovered from COVID-19. The V call is TRBV12-3 or TRBV12-4, the J call TRBJ1-1; no clear D. The DNA of the CDR3 is TGTGCCAGCAGCACAACAGTGAACACTGAAGCTTTCTTT. Translating it yields CASSTTVNTEAFF.